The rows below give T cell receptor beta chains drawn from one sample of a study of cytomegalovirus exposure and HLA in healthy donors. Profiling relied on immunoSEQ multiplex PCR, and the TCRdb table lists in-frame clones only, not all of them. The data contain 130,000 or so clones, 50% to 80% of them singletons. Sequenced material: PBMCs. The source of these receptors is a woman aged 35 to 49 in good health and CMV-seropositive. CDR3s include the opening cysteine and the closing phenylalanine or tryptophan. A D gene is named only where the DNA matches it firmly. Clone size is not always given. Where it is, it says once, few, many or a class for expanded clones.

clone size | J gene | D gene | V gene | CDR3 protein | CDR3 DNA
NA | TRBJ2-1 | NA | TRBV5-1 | CASSLGGEPYNEQFF | TGCGCCAGCAGCTTGGGGGGAGAGCCATACAATGAGCAGTTCTTC
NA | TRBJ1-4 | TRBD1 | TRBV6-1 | CASNRGTTNEKLFF | TGTGCCAGCAACAGGGGAACAACTAATGAAAAACTGTTTTTT
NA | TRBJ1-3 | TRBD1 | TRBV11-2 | CASSLDGTGGDTIYF | TGTGCCAGCAGCTTAGATGGGACAGGGGGAGACACCATATATTTT
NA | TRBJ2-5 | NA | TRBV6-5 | CASQGHTTQYF | TGTGCCAGCCAGGGCCATACGACCCAGTACTTC
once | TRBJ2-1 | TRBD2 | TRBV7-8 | CASSLDRGDNEQFF | TGTGCCAGCAGCTTAGACCGGGGGGACAATGAGCAGTTCTTC
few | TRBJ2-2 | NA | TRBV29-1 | CSVAGVGEFANTGELFF | TGCAGCGTTGCCGGGGTGGGAGAGTTCGCGAACACCGGGGAGCTGTTTTTT
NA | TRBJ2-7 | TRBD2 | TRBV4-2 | CASSPSPAGGPYEQYF | TGTGCCAGCAGCCCCTCCCCAGCGGGGGGGCCTTACGAGCAGTACTTC
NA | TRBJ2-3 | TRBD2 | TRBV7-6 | CASSLGTSGTSTDTQYF | TGTGCCAGCAGCTTAGGGACTAGCGGAACTAGCACAGATACGCAGTATTTT
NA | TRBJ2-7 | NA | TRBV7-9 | CASSPSLPASSYEQYF | TGTGCCAGCAGCCCCTCGCTCCCAGCGTCCTCCTACGAGCAGTACTTC
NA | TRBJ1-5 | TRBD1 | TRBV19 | CASSKTGGKPQHF | TGTGCCAGTAGTAAAACAGGGGGGAAGCCCCAGCATTTT
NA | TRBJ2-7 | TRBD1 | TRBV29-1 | CSVGTRDRVAEQHF | TGCAGCGTTGGGACCCGGGACAGGGTTGCCGAGCAGCACTTC
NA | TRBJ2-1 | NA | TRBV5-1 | CASSLVEEPIQFF | TGCGCCAGCAGCTTGGTCGAGGAACCGATACAGTTCTTC
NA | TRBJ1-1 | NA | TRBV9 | CASSVVESSNTEAFF | TGTGCCAGCAGCGTAGTGGAGTCTTCGAACACTGAAGCTTTCTTT
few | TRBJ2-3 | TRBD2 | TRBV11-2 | CASQLAGVQDTQYF | TGTGCCAGCCAGCTAGCGGGGGTGCAAGATACGCAGTATTTT
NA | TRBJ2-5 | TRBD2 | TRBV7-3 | CASSLGGSGETQYF | TGTGCCAGCAGCTTAGGCGGGAGTGGCGAGACCCAGTACTTC
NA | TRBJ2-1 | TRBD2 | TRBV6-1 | CASSEGAGGRSLYEQFF | TGTGCCAGCAGTGAAGGTGCGGGGGGCCGATCATTGTATGAGCAGTTCTTC
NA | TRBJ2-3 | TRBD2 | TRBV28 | CASSFGGSGADTQYF | TGTGCCAGCAGTTTTGGTGGGAGCGGGGCAGATACGCAGTATTTT
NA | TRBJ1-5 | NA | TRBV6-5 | CASSDGFSNQPQHF | TGTGCCAGCAGTGACGGGTTTAGCAATCAGCCCCAGCATTTT
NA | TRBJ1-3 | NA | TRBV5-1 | CASTPDTSGNTIYF | TGCGCCAGCACCCCGGACACTTCTGGAAACACCATATATTTT
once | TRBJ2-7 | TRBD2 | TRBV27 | CASSPSREGYEQYF | TGTGCCAGCAGTCCTTCGCGGGAGGGCTACGAGCAGTACTTC
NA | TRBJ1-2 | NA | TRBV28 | CASSTRSLGGYTF | TGTGCCAGCAGTACCCGGAGCCTTGGGGGCTACACCTTC
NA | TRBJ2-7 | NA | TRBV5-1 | CASSLAQGREEQYF | TGCGCCAGCAGCTTGGCCCAGGGCCGGGAGGAGCAGTACTTC
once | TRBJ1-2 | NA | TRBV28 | CASAGAGTNYGYTF | TGTGCCAGCGCGGGAGCAGGGACTAACTATGGCTACACCTTC
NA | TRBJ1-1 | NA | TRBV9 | CASSVEGEGTEAFF | TGTGCCAGCAGCGTAGAAGGGGAGGGCACTGAAGCTTTCTTT
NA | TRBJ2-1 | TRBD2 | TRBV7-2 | CASRPLAEYNEQFF | TGTGCCAGCAGACCTCTAGCGGAGTACAATGAGCAGTTCTTC
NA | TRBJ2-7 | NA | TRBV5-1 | CASSPKTGASSYEQYF | TGCGCCAGCAGCCCTAAGACAGGCGCCAGCTCCTACGAGCAGTACTTC
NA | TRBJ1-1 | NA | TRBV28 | CASRSGQNPEAFF | TGTGCCAGCAGATCTGGACAGAACCCTGAAGCTTTCTTT
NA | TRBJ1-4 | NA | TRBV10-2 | CASSEAPGATNEKLFF | TGCGCCAGCAGTGAGGCGCCGGGGGCAACTAATGAAAAACTGTTTTTT
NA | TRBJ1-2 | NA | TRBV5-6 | CASSFRIQGPGIYGYTF | TGTGCCAGCAGCTTTCGGATTCAGGGCCCCGGAATCTATGGCTACACCTTC
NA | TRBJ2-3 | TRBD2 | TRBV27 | CASSFSGRRTDTQYF | TGTGCCAGCAGTTTTAGCGGGAGGCGCACAGATACGCAGTATTTT
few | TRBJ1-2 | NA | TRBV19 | CASSPGLLYGYTF | TGTGCCAGTAGTCCGGGACTACTCTATGGCTACACCTTC
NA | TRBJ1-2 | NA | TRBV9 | CASSVVGLNYGYTF | TGTGCCAGCAGCGTAGTGGGCTTAAACTATGGCTACACCTTC
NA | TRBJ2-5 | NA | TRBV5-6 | CASSFQGRETQYF | TGTGCCAGCAGCTTTCAGGGGCGGGAGACCCAGTACTTC
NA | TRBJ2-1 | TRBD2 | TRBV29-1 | CSGQGRTSGSRNEQFF | TGCAGCGGGCAGGGCCGAACTAGCGGGAGTAGGAATGAGCAGTTCTTC
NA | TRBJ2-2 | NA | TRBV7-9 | CASSSPPGRDFTGELFF | TGTGCCAGCAGCTCCCCCCCAGGCCGCGATTTCACCGGGGAGCTGTTTTTT
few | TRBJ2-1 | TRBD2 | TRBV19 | CASKVPSGLNEQFF | TGTGCCAGTAAGGTGCCTAGCGGGTTGAATGAGCAGTTCTTC
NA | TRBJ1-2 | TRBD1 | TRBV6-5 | CASSYSTGQGYGYTF | TGTGCCAGCAGTTACTCGACGGGACAGGGTTATGGCTACACCTTC
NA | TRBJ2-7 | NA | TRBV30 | CAWIGGGGYEQYF | TGTGCCTGGATTGGGGGCGGGGGTTACGAGCAGTACTTC
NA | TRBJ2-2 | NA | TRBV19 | CASSFRQNTGELFF | TGTGCCAGTAGTTTCAGACAGAACACCGGGGAGCTGTTTTTT
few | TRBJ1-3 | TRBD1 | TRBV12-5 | CASAGQGTGNTIYF | TGTGCTAGTGCTGGACAGGGGACGGGAAACACCATATATTTT
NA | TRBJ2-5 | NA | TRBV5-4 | CASSLEVRPQETQYF | TGTGCCAGCAGCTTGGAGGTCAGGCCCCAAGAGACCCAGTACTTC
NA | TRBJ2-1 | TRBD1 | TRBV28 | CASSFVVRDRDDNEQFF | TGTGCCAGCAGTTTTGTGGTCCGGGACAGGGACGACAATGAGCAGTTCTTC
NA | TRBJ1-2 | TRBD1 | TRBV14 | CASSQTGRGYTF | TGTGCCAGCAGCCAGACAGGGCGCGGCTACACCTTC
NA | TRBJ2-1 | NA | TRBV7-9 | CASSLGLPNEQFF | TGTGCCAGCAGCTTAGGACTCCCCAATGAGCAGTTCTTC